Listed below are T cell receptor beta chains from one sample, sequenced in a study of cytomegalovirus exposure and HLA in healthy donors. The method was immunoSEQ multiplex PCR; TCRdb's version includes in-frame clones alone and lacks a portion of them. The sample has over 150,000 clones; approximately 70% are singletons. The source material was PBMCs. The receptor set was obtained from a woman aged 30 to 39 in good health and CMV-seropositive. Each CDR3 is given with its conserved first and last residue. A D gene is named only where the DNA matches it firmly. Clone size is not always given. Where it is, it says once, few, many or a class for expanded clones.

CDR3aa,CDR3nt,d_gene,j_gene,abundance,v_gene
CASSEPGYGYTF,TGCGCCAGCAGCGAACCAGGCTATGGCTACACCTTC,NA,TRBJ1-2,few,TRBV5-1
CASSEGGRSYGYTF,TGTGCTAGCAGTGAAGGAGGGAGGTCCTATGGCTACACCTTC,NA,TRBJ1-2,NA,TRBV6-1
CASREGQGDVQPQHF,TGTGCCAGCAGAGAGGGACAGGGTGACGTCCAGCCCCAGCATTTT,TRBD1,TRBJ1-5,NA,TRBV6-6
CASSPRAGGSRGDTQYF,TGTGCCAGCAGCCCCAGAGCGGGAGGGTCACGAGGTGATACCCAGTACTTC,TRBD2,TRBJ2-5,NA,TRBV11-2
CASQKRRDTGELFF,TGTGCCAGCCAGAAACGTCGGGACACCGGGGAGCTGTTTTTT,NA,TRBJ2-2,NA,TRBV28
CASSQGETYNEQFF,TGCGCCAGCAGCCAAGGAGAAACCTACAATGAGCAGTTCTTC,NA,TRBJ2-1,NA,TRBV4-1
CASRARVEDYEQYF,TGTGCCAGTAGGGCGCGGGTAGAAGACTACGAGCAGTACTTC,NA,TRBJ2-7,NA,TRBV19
CASSSRPSTEAFF,TGTGCCAGCAGTTCTCGTCCCTCCACTGAAGCTTTCTTT,NA,TRBJ1-1,NA,TRBV27
CASSPVLAASTGELFF,TGTGCCAGCAGCCCCGTGCTTGCGGCGAGCACCGGGGAGCTGTTTTTT,NA,TRBJ2-2,NA,TRBV13
CASRGTINTYEQYF,TGTGCCAGCAGGGGGACTATCAACACCTACGAGCAGTACTTC,TRBD2,TRBJ2-7,NA,TRBV2
CASKRPGLADTGELFF,TGTGCCAGTAAGAGACCGGGACTAGCGGATACCGGGGAGCTGTTTTTT,TRBD2,TRBJ2-2,NA,TRBV19
CASSLGQSSGNTIYF,TGTGCCAGCAGCCTCGGACAGAGCTCTGGAAACACCATATATTTT,NA,TRBJ1-3,NA,TRBV7-6
CASRLAGETPQQYF,TGTGCCAGCCGACTAGCGGGAGAGACACCACAGCAGTACTTC,TRBD2,TRBJ2-7,once,TRBV19
CASSPGLAGGQGEQFF,TGTGCCAGCAGTCCTGGCCTAGCGGGAGGGCAGGGTGAGCAGTTCTTC,TRBD2,TRBJ2-1,NA,TRBV28